A single sample is the source of the 2 T cell receptor beta chains below, sequenced in a study of blood T cells in healthy people across ages. A second PCR of 7 to 11 cycles used a sample-barcoded 5' primer and a J-beta primer mix. One entry per CDR3 protein results from TCRdb running MiXCR on the 5' RACE reads. Altogether 780,000 or so distinct CDR3 sequences are present, about 25% being singletons, with the ten largest covering 3.7%. A further study also used this sample, focusing on T cells of mothers and their children.

Source material: blood. These receptors were obtained from a boy between 10 and 17 years old in good health.

There are a few counts of this clonotype. This chain uses TRBV4-1 with TRBJ2-5, with D tentatively TRBD1 (6 bases). The germline V and J ends were trimmed by 0 bases and 4 bases, with 12 bases remaining between them. Germline CDR1 MGHRA, CDR2 YSYEKL. CDR3 size: 15 residues. The CDR3 spells CASSQDPGVGETQYF. In DNA, the CDR3 is TGCGCCAGCAGCCAAGATCCAGGGGTTGGAGAGACCCAGTACTTC.

This clonotype was detected a few times. CDR3 protein: CASSLAPGVAETQYF. Here the CDR3 DNA reads TGTGCCAGCAGCTTGGCCCCCGGCGTAGCCGAGACCCAGTACTTC. This chain links TRBV7-3 with TRBJ2-5; D is unresolved. Trimming took 3 bases from V and 5 from J, leaving 16 bases between them. Germline values: CDR1 SGHTA, CDR2 FQGTGA. This CDR3 has 15 amino acids.